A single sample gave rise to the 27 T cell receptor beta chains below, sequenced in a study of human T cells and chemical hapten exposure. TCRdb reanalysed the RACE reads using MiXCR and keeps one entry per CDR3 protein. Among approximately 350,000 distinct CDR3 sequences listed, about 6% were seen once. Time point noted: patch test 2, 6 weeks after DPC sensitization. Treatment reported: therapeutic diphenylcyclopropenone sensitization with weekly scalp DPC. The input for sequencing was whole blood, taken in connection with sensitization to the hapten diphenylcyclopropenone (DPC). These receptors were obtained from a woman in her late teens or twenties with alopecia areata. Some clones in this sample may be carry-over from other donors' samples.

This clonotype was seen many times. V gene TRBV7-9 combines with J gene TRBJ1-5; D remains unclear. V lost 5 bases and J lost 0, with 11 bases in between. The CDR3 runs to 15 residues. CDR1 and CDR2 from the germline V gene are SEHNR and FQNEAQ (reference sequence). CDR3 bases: TGTGCCAGCAGCCGGACGGGGAATAGCAATCAGCCCCAGCATTTT. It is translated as CASSRTGNSNQPQHF.

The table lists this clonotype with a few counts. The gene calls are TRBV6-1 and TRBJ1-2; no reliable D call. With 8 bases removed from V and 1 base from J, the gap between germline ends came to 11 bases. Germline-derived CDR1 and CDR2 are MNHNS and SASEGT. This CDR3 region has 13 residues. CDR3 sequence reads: CASGQKDNYGYTF. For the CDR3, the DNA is TGTGCCAGCGGGCAGAAGGATAACTATGGCTACACCTTC.

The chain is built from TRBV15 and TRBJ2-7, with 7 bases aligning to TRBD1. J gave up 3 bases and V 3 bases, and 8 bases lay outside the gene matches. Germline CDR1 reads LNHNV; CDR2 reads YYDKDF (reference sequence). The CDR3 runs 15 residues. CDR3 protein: CATSRNRGLGYEQYF. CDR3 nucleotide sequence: TGTGCCACCAGCAGGAACAGGGGTCTGGGCTACGAGCAGTACTTC.

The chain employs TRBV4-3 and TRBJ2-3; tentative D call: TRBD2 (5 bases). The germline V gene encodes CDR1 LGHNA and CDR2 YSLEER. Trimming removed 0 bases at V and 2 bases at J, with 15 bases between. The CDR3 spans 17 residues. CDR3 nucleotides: TGCGCCAGCAGCCAAGAAGGAGGCCAGGAAGACACAGATACGCAGTATTTT. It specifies CASSQEGGQEDTDTQYF.

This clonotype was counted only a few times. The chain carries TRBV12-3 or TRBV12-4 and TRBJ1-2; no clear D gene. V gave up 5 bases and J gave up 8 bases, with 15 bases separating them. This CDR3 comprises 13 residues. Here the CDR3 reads CASSILGTWGYTF. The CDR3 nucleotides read TGTGCCAGCAGTATCCTGGGAACGTGGGGCTACACCTTC.

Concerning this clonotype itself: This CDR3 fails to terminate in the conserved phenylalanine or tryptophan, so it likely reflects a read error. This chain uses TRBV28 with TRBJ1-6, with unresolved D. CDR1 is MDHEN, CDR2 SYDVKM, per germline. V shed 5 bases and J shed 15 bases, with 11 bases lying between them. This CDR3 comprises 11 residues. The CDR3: CASSRFSDLHL. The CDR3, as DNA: TGTGCCAGCAGTCGATTTAGTGACCTCCACCTT.

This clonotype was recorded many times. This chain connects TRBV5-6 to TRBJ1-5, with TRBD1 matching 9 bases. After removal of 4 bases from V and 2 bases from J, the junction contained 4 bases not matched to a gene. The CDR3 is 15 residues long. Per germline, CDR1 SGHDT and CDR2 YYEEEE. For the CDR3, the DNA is TGTGCCAGCAGCCACACAGGGGGCGGCAATCAGCCCCAGCATTTT. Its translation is CASSHTGGGNQPQHF.

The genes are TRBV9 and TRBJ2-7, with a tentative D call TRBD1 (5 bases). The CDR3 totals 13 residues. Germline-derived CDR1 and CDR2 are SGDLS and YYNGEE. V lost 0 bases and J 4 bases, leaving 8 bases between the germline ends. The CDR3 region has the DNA TGTGCCAGCAGCGTAGGACAGTCGTACGAGCAGTACTTC. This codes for CASSVGQSYEQYF.

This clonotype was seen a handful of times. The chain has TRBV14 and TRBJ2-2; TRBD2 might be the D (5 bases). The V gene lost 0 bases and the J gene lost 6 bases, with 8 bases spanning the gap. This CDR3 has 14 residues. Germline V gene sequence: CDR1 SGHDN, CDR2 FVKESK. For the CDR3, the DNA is TGTGCCAGCAGCCAAGAGTGGAGGCCCGGGGAGCTGTTTTTT. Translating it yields CASSQEWRPGELFF.

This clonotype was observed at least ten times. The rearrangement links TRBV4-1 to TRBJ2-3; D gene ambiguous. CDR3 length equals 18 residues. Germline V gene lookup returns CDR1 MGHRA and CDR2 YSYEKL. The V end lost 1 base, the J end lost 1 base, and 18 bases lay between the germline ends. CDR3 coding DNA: TGCGCCAGCAGCCAAGTGTCGCAATACCGGGTCGGCACAGATACGCAGTATTTT. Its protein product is CASSQVSQYRVGTDTQYF.

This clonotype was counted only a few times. The CDR3 region is CASSLGGLYTEAFF. As DNA, the CDR3 is TGTGCCAGCAGTTTGGGGGGGCTATACACTGAAGCTTTCTTT. The J gene is TRBJ1-1, the V gene TRBV28; maybe TRBD1 (6 bases). This CDR3 spans 14 amino acids. The V end lost 3 bases, the J end lost 3 bases, and 11 bases lay between the germline ends. CDR1 and CDR2 from the germline V gene are MDHEN and SYDVKM. The complete variable domain, with remaining parts taken from reference TRBV28 and TRBJ1-1, reads DVKVTQSSRYLVKRTGEKVFLECVQDMDHENMFWYRQDPGLGLRLIYFSYDVKMKEKGDIPEGYSVSREKKERFSLILESASTNQTSMYLCASSLGGLYTEAFFGQGTRLTVV.

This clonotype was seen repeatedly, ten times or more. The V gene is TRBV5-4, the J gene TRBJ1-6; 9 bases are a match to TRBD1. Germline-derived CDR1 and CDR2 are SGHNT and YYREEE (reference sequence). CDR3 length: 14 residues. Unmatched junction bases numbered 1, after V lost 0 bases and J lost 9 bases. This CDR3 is CASSLGTGVSPLHF. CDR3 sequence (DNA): TGTGCCAGCAGCTTGGGGACAGGGGTTTCACCCCTCCACTTT. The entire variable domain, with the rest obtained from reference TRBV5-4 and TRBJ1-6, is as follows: ETGVTQSPTHLIKTRGQQVTLRCSSQSGHNTVSWYQQALGQGPQFIFQYYREEENGRGNFPPRFSGLQFPNYSSELNVNALELDDSALYLCASSLGTGVSPLHFGNGTRLTVT.

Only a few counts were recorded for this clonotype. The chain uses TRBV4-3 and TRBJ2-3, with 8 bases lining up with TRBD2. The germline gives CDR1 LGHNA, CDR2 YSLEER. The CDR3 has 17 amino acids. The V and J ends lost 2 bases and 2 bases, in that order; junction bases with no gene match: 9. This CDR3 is CASSQFLGGGTTDTQYF. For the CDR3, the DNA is TGCGCCAGCAGCCAATTTCTTGGCGGGGGGACCACAGATACGCAGTATTTT.

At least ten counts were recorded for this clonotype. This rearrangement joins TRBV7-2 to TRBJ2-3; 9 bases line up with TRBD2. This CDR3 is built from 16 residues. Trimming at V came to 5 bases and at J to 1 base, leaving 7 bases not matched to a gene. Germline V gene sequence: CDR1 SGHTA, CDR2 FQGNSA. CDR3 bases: TGTGCCAGCAGCCCCCACCAGCGGGGGGGCACAGATACGCAGTATTTT. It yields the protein CASSPHQRGGTDTQYF.

The CDR3 DNA sequence: TGCAGTGCCCCGGGGGGGCGACAGGGGGCGGCGGCTTTCTTT. This encodes CSAPGGRQGAAAFF. The rearrangement joins TRBV20-1 to TRBJ1-1, with TRBD1 matching 10 bases. The germline V gene encodes CDR1 DFQATT and CDR2 SNEGSKA (reference sequence). The CDR3 is 14 residues long. V lost 6 bases to trimming and J lost 11 bases; unmatched junction nucleotides: 15.

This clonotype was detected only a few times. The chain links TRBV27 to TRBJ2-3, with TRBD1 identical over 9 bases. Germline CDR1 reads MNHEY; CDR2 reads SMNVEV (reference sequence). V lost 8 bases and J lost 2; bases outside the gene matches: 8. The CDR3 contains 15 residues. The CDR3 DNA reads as TGTGCCAGCTCCCCCGGGACAGGGTTCACAGATACGCAGTATTTT. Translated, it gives CASSPGTGFTDTQYF.

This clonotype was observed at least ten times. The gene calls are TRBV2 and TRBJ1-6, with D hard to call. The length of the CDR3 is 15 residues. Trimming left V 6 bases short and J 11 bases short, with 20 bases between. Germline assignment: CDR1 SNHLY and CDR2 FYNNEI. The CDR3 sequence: CASRASDGLPAPLHF. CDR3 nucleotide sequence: TGTGCCAGCAGGGCATCGGACGGACTGCCGGCACCCCTCCACTTT.

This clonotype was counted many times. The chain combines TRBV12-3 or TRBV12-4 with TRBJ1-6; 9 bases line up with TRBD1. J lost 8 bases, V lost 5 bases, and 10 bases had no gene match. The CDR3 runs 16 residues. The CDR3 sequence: CASSHNNRGLDSPLHF. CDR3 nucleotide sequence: TGTGCCAGCAGTCACAATAACAGGGGGCTAGATTCACCCCTCCACTTT.

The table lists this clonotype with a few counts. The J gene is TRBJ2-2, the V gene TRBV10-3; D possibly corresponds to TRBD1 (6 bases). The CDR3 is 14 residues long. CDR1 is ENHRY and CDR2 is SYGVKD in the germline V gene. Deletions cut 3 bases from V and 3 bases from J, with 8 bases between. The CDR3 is CAISDYRDTGELFF. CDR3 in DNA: TGTGCCATCAGTGATTACAGGGACACCGGGGAGCTGTTTTTT.

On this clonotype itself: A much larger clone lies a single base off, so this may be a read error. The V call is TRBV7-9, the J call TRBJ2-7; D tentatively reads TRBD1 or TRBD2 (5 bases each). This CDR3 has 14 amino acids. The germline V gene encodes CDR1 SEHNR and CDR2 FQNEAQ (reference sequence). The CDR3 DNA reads TGTGCCAGCATCTTAGGGACCGCTTCCTACGAGCAGTACTTC. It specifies CASILGTASYEQYF.

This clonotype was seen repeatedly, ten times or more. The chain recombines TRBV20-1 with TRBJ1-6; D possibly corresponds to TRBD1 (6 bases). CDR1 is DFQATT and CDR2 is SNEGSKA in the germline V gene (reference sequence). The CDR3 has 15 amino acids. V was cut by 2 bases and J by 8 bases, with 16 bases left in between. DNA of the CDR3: TGCAGTGCTAGACATAGCGGCAGGGGATATTCACCCCTCCACTTT. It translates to CSARHSGRGYSPLHF.

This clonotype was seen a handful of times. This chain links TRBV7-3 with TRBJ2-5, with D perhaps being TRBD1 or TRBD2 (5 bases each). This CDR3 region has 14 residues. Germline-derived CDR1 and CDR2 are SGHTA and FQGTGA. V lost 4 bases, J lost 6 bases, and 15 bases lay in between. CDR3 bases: TGTGCCAGCAGCTCCAAAGGGGACCGAAAGACCCAGTACTTC. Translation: CASSSKGDRKTQYF. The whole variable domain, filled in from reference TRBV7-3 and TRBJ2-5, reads GAGVSQTPSNKVTEKGKYVELRCDPISGHTALYWYRQSLGQGPEFLIYFQGTGAADDSGLPNDRFFAVRPEGSVSTLKIQRTERGDSAVYLCASSSKGDRKTQYFGPGTRLLVL.

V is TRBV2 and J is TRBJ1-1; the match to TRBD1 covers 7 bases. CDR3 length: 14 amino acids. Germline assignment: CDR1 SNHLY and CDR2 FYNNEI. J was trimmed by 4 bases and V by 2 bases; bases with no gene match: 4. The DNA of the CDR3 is TGTGCCAGCAGTGAAAATAGACAGGGCACTGAAGCTTTCTTT. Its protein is CASSENRQGTEAFF.

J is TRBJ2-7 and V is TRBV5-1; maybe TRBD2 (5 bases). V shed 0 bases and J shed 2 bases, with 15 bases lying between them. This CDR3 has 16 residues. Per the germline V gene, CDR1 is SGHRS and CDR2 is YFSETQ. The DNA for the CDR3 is TGCGCCAGCAGCTTGGCCCGGGGATCCAACCCCTACGAGCAGTACTTC. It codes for CASSLARGSNPYEQYF.

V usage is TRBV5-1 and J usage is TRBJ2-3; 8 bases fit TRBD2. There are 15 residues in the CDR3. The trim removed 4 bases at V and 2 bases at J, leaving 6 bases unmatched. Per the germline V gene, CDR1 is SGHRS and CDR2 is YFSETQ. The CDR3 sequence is CASSPTRGATDTQYF. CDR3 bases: TGCGCCAGCAGCCCGACGCGGGGGGCCACAGATACGCAGTATTTT.

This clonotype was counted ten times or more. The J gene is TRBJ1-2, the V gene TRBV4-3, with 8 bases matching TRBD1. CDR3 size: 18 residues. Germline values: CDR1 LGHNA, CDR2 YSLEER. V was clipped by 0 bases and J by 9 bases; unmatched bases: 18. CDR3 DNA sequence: TGCGCCAGCAGCCAAGATACTCCCCGACAGGGGCACCCTTTAAGCTACACCTTC. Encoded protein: CASSQDTPRQGHPLSYTF.

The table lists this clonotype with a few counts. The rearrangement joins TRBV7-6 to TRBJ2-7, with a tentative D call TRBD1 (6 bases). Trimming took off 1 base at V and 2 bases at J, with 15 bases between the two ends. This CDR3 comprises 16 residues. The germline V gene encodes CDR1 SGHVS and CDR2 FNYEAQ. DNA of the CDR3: TGTGCCAGCAGCTTAGGGGGGCGCCCTACCGCCTACGAGCAGTACTTC. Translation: CASSLGGRPTAYEQYF.